The 26 T cell receptor beta chains below were found in one sample sequenced in a study of blood T cell repertoires in COVID-19. Method: immunoSEQ multiplex PCR; TCRdb's copy keeps in-frame clones and lacks some. Among 250,000 to 300,000 clones listed, 70% to 90% were seen once. Sequencing used peripheral blood. Receptor source: a woman between 25 and 40 years old with acute or convalescent COVID-19.

This clone was observed a few times. V usage is TRBV19 and J usage is TRBJ2-2, with D perhaps matching TRBD1 (5 bases). The CDR3 is 12 residues long. Trimming left V 3 bases short and J 7 bases short, with 6 bases between. Germline values: CDR1 LNHDA, CDR2 SQIVND (reference sequence). The CDR3 nucleotides are TGTGCCAGTAGTATTCAGGGCGGGGAGCTGTTTTTT. It encodes CASSIQGGELFF. The whole variable domain, remainder taken from reference TRBV19 and TRBJ2-2, is DGGITQSPKYLFRKEGQNVTLSCEQNLNHDAMYWYRQDPGQGLRLIYYSQIVNDFQKGDIAEGYSVSREKKESFPLTVTSAQKNPTAFYLCASSIQGGELFFGEGSRLTVL.

The rearrangement joins TRBV7-9 to TRBJ2-5; D may be TRBD2 (6 bases). Trimming removed 1 base at V and 5 bases at J, with 11 bases between. The CDR3 has 14 amino acids. Germline V lookup: CDR1 SEHNR, CDR2 FQNEAQ (reference sequence). The CDR3 coding sequence is TGTGCCAGCAGCTTAGGGGGACTGGGGGAGACCCAGTACTTC. Its translation is CASSLGGLGETQYF.

V is TRBV7-9 and J is TRBJ2-7; tentative D call: TRBD2 (6 bases). CDR1 is SEHNR, CDR2 FQNEAQ, per germline (reference sequence). V lost 1 base and J lost 3, with 10 bases in between. The CDR3 runs 14 residues. The CDR3 here is CASSLVGGIYEQYF. The CDR3 coding sequence is TGTGCCAGCAGCTTAGTAGGCGGGATCTACGAGCAGTACTTC. The complete variable domain, with remaining parts taken from reference TRBV7-9 and TRBJ2-7, reads DTGVSQNPRHKITKRGQNVTFRCDPISEHNRLYWYRQTLGQGPEFLTYFQNEAQLEKSRLLSDRFSAERPKGSFSTLEIQRTEQGDSAMYLCASSLVGGIYEQYFGPGTRLTVT.

This sequence joins TRBV15 and TRBJ1-5; 7 nucleotides match TRBD1. Per germline, CDR1 LNHNV and CDR2 YYDKDF (reference sequence). Unmatched junction bases numbered 12, after V lost 4 bases and J lost 0 bases. This CDR3 is 18 amino acids long. CDR3: CATSNLRQGWNSNQPQHF. The CDR3 DNA reads TGTGCCACCAGCAACTTGCGACAGGGCTGGAATAGCAATCAGCCCCAGCATTTT.

This chain joins TRBV7-2 and TRBJ2-3, with a tentative D call TRBD2 (5 bases). Germline V gene lookup returns CDR1 SGHTA and CDR2 FQGNSA. The CDR3 is 16 amino acids. Trimming left V 0 bases short and J 1 base short, with 11 bases between. The CDR3 sequence: CASSLAGLRGTDTQYF. CDR3 nucleotide sequence: TGTGCCAGCAGCTTAGCGGGCTTGCGGGGCACAGATACGCAGTATTTT.

This chain links TRBV21-1 with TRBJ2-3; the table's TRBD1 call for D was not verified on the DNA. TRBV21-1 is tagged as a pseudogene. This CDR3 is 15 amino acids long. The CDR3 loop reads CASGQKLEGTDTQYF. DNA for the CDR3: TGTGCCAGCGGACAGAAACTAGAGGGCACAGATACGCAGTATTTT.

The V call is TRBV4-1, the J call TRBJ1-3, with D tentatively TRBD1 (5 bases). This CDR3 contains 15 residues. From germline, CDR1 is MGHRA and CDR2 YSYEKL. With 0 bases removed from V and 4 bases from J, the gap between germline ends came to 10 bases. The CDR3 sequence is CASSQDTQGGNTIYF. DNA of the CDR3: TGCGCCAGCAGCCAAGATACCCAGGGCGGAAACACCATATATTTT.

The chain uses TRBV3-1 (or the pseudogene TRBV3-2) and TRBJ2-5; 9 bases are a match to TRBD2. Trimming took 0 bases from V and 5 from J; bases not matched to a gene: 10. Germline V CDR1 and CDR2: LGHDT, YNNKEL (reference sequence). The CDR3 spans 17 residues. CDR3 amino acids: CASSQDLGRGGSETQYF. The DNA of the CDR3 is TGTGCCAGCAGCCAAGATCTCGGGCGGGGGGGGTCGGAGACCCAGTACTTC.

The rearrangement uses TRBV19 and TRBJ1-1; 8 bases are a match to TRBD1. Germline V lookup: CDR1 LNHDA, CDR2 SQIVND (reference sequence). The length of the CDR3 is 16 residues. The ends lost 4 bases at V and 2 bases at J; junction bases unmatched: 9. The CDR3 spells CASSKGQVGGNTEAFF. CDR3 DNA sequence: TGTGCCAGTAGTAAGGGACAGGTGGGGGGAAACACTGAAGCTTTCTTT.

A few counts support this clone. This chain joins TRBV7-3 and TRBJ2-5; TRBD2 matches 9 bases. The V and J ends lost 5 bases and 4 bases, in that order; junction bases with no gene match: 8. The CDR3 is 15 amino acids. Germline CDR1 is SGHTA and CDR2 is FQGTGA. The DNA for the CDR3 is TGTGCCAGCAGCCTTAGCGGGAGCGAGGGAGAGACCCAGTACTTC. Protein: CASSLSGSEGETQYF.

The chain combines TRBV25-1 with TRBJ2-2; tentatively, D is TRBD1 (5 bases). Per the germline V gene, CDR1 is MGHDK and CDR2 is SYGVNS. V was trimmed by 1 base and J by 4 bases, leaving 7 bases between them. The length of the CDR3 is 14 residues. The CDR3 reads CASSEFDSTGELFF. CDR3 sequence (DNA): TGTGCCAGCAGTGAATTCGACAGCACCGGGGAGCTGTTTTTT.

The chain combines TRBV18 with TRBJ1-2; D possibly corresponds to TRBD1 (5 bases). V gave up 6 bases and J gave up 0 bases, with 14 bases separating them. This CDR3 contains 15 residues. Germline CDR1 is KGHSH and CDR2 is LQKENI. CDR3 loop: CASSPGSGANYGYTF. As DNA, the CDR3 is TGTGCCAGCTCTCCAGGGTCGGGAGCTAACTATGGCTACACCTTC. The whole variable domain, remainder taken from reference TRBV18 and TRBJ1-2, is NAGVMQNPRHLVRRRGQEARLRCSPMKGHSHVYWYRQLPEEGLKFMVYLQKENIIDESGMPKERFSAEFPKEGPSILRIQQVVRGDSAAYFCASSPGSGANYGYTFGSGTRLTVV.

The V call is TRBV7-9, the J call TRBJ2-6; 7 nucleotides match TRBD1. This CDR3 spans 18 amino acids. Looked up from germline, CDR1 is SEHNR and CDR2 is FQNEAQ (reference sequence). The V and J ends lost 4 bases and 0 bases, in that order; junction bases with no gene match: 9. CDR3 loop: CASSYSGTVSSGANVLTF. CDR3 coding DNA: TGTGCCAGCAGCTACTCCGGGACAGTGTCCTCTGGGGCCAACGTCCTGACTTTC.

The chain recombines TRBV12-5 with TRBJ2-1; D perhaps matches TRBD2 (7 bases). This CDR3 is built from 13 residues. The V end was cut by 9 bases, the J end by 7 bases, with 16 bases between. Germline CDR1 reads LGHNT; CDR2 reads FRNRAP. CDR3 in DNA: TGTGCTAGGAGCGGGACACGGGGGAATGAGCAGTTCTTC. Translating it yields CARSGTRGNEQFF.

The CDR3 is CASSPLLAALSYEQYF. The CDR3 DNA reads as TGTGCCAGCAGCCCCCTCCTAGCGGCTCTTTCCTACGAGCAGTACTTC. The chain recombines TRBV3-1 (or the pseudogene TRBV3-2) with TRBJ2-7; 7 bases align to TRBD2. The length of the CDR3 is 16 residues. Trimming took 4 bases from V and 1 from J; bases not matched to a gene: 10. The germline V gene encodes CDR1 LGHDT and CDR2 YNNKEL (reference sequence).

The chain carries TRBV6-2 or TRBV6-3 and TRBJ1-1, with 8 bases that match TRBD1. The CDR3 has 18 residues. The V gene end was trimmed by 6 bases and the J gene end by 1 base; junction bases not matched to a gene: 16. The V gene's germline CDR1 is MNHEY and CDR2 SVGEGT. This chain's CDR3 is CASSLGQGRWGRNTEAFF. The CDR3 bases are TGTGCCAGCAGCCTAGGACAGGGAAGATGGGGACGGAACACTGAAGCTTTCTTT.

The CDR3 nucleotides read TGTGCCAGCAGTCAGGGGGGCCCCGTGAACGAGCAGTACTTC. The encoded protein is CASSQGGPVNEQYF. The chain is built from TRBV6-2 or TRBV6-3 and TRBJ2-7, with TRBD1 as a possible D gene (7 bases). The CDR3 loop spans 14 amino acids. Germline V CDR1 and CDR2: MNHEY, SVGEGT. V shed 5 bases and J shed 5 bases, with 16 bases lying between them.

The CDR3 DNA reads TGCGCCAGCAGCTTGGTAGCGGGAGTGGACACCGGGGAGCTGTTTTTT. Translated: CASSLVAGVDTGELFF. The chain carries TRBV5-1 and TRBJ2-2; 9 bases align to TRBD2. The CDR3 contains 16 residues. J was trimmed by 3 bases and V by 0 bases; bases with no gene match: 3. CDR1 SGHRS and CDR2 YFSETQ come from the germline V gene.

The chain has TRBV3-1 (or the pseudogene TRBV3-2) and TRBJ2-5, with unresolved D. This CDR3 is built from 14 residues. Germline V CDR1 and CDR2: LGHDT, YNNKEL (reference sequence). V was pared by 4 bases and J by 0 bases, with 9 bases between. For the CDR3, the DNA is TGTGCCAGCAGCCCGTACCGGTACCAAGAGACCCAGTACTTC. Protein sequence: CASSPYRYQETQYF.

V gene TRBV19 combines with J gene TRBJ2-5, with a weak D call TRBD2 (6 bases). Germline V gene lookup returns CDR1 LNHDA and CDR2 SQIVND (reference sequence). This CDR3 contains 14 residues. V shed 3 bases and J shed 2 bases, with 10 bases lying between them. The CDR3: CASSISSGQETQYF. The CDR3 DNA reads TGTGCCAGTAGTATCTCAAGCGGGCAAGAGACCCAGTACTTC. The full variable domain, with the rest looked up from reference TRBV19 and TRBJ2-5, is DGGITQSPKYLFRKEGQNVTLSCEQNLNHDAMYWYRQDPGQGLRLIYYSQIVNDFQKGDIAEGYSVSREKKESFPLTVTSAQKNPTAFYLCASSISSGQETQYFGPGTRLLVL.

About this clone itself: The sample contains more than one DNA sequence encoding this CDR3. The chain carries TRBV6-5 and TRBJ1-2; TRBD1 aligns across 7 bases. V shed 0 bases and J 5 bases; nucleotides not matched to a gene: 3. The CDR3 is 14 residues long. CDR1 is MNHEY and CDR2 is SVGAGI in the germline V gene. CDR3 residues: CASSYSTQGYGYTF. CDR3 nucleotide sequence: TGTGCCAGCAGTTACTCGACACAGGGGTATGGCTACACCTTC.

This rearrangement joins TRBV9 to TRBJ2-3; D is perhaps TRBD2 (5 bases). V lost 3 bases and J 1 base, leaving 9 bases between the germline ends. Germline lookup yields CDR1 SGDLS and CDR2 YYNGEE. This CDR3 is 14 amino acids long. The CDR3 sequence is CASSGGLRTDTQYF. For the CDR3, the DNA is TGTGCCAGCAGCGGAGGGCTTCGCACAGATACGCAGTATTTT.

The chain joins TRBV27 to TRBJ2-7, with 12 bases fitting TRBD2. V dropped 5 bases and J dropped 4; count of bases not matched to a gene: 9. Germline lookup yields CDR1 MNHEY and CDR2 SMNVEV (reference sequence). CDR3 length: 16 residues. Here the CDR3 DNA reads TGTGCCAGCAGTACCCAATCTAGCGGGAGGGGGTACGAGCAGTACTTC. Protein product: CASSTQSSGRGYEQYF.

This sequence joins TRBV5-1 and TRBJ2-7, with 7 bases identical to TRBD2. Germline V gives CDR1 SGHRS, CDR2 YFSETQ. The CDR3 has 15 amino acids. The junction had 4 bases not matched to a gene; V was cut back by 1 base and J by 0 bases. The CDR3: CASSLTSVPSYEQYF. The CDR3 DNA reads as TGCGCCAGCAGCTTGACTAGCGTCCCCTCCTACGAGCAGTACTTC.

V and J are TRBV19 and TRBJ1-4, with TRBD1 matching over 10 bases. Germline-derived CDR1 and CDR2 are LNHDA and SQIVND (reference sequence). CDR3 length: 15 amino acids. Trimming cost V 5 bases and J 7 bases; bases outside gene matches: 7. CDR3: CASSPGQGRVEKLFF. CDR3 nucleotide sequence: TGTGCCAGTAGTCCGGGACAGGGGAGGGTTGAAAAACTGTTTTTT.

The V and J genes are TRBV4-2 and TRBJ2-5, with 10 bases aligning to TRBD2. The CDR3 runs 17 residues. CDR1 and CDR2 from the germline V gene are LGHNA and YNFKEQ. V was clipped by 0 bases and J by 2 bases; unmatched bases: 6. The CDR3 protein is CASSQDRLAGQQETQYF. CDR3 coding DNA: TGTGCCAGCAGCCAAGATAGACTAGCGGGCCAACAAGAGACCCAGTACTTC.